Listed below are T cell receptor beta chains from one sample, sequenced in a study of T-cell memory formation after mild COVID-19. One entry per CDR3 protein results from TCRdb running MiXCR on the 5' RACE reads. The sample carries 540,000 or so distinct CDR3 sequences, approximately 20% recorded once. Sequencing used PBMCs or a T cell subset sorted from them (not recorded which). Every receptor here comes from an adult woman who had mild COVID-19 (a few samples of this study predate the infection). Cell type and time point are not known. Both conserved end residues are part of each CDR3. A D gene is named only where the DNA matches it firmly. Only some rows state a clone size, as once, few, many or a class for expanded clones.

TGTGCCAGCAGTGAATTGCGGGGGGGAACTGGGACCCAGTACTTC	CASSELRGGTGTQYF	few	TRBV6-1	TRBJ2-5	TRBD2
TGTGCCAGCTACAGGGGGCTTAGCGGGAGACCCCCCTACGAGCAGTACTTC	CASYRGLSGRPPYEQYF	few	TRBV6-2/TRBV6-3	TRBJ2-7	.
TGTGCCACCAGCAGAGACGGATCACAGATCTACGAGCAGTACTTC	CATSRDGSQIYEQYF	.	TRBV15	TRBJ2-7	.
TGTGCCAGCAGTTACGGGGCGCAGCCCCAGCATTTT	CASSYGAQPQHF	.	TRBV12-3/TRBV12-4	TRBJ1-5	.
TGTGCCAGCAGCATTACAGGGGGAGTCGCCGATCAGCCCCAGCATTTT	CASSITGGVADQPQHF	few	TRBV7-9	TRBJ1-5	TRBD1
TGCAGCGTTGAACCAGGGACTAGCGGATACAATGAGCAGTTCTTC	CSVEPGTSGYNEQFF	.	TRBV29-1	TRBJ2-1	TRBD2
TGTGCCAGCAGTTACGGGACTGACTTGGGTACGCAGTATTTT	CASSYGTDLGTQYF	.	TRBV6-5	TRBJ2-3	.
TGTGCCACCAGCAGAGAAACACATGCCCCCTACGAGCAGTACTTC	CATSRETHAPYEQYF	few	TRBV15	TRBJ2-7	.
TGTGCCAGTAGTACCCCACAGGGGGTGGAAGGCTACACCTTC	CASSTPQGVEGYTF	.	TRBV19	TRBJ1-2	TRBD1
TGTGCCAGCAGCCTCCGTTACCGCGGGGGGCGCCTGGATACGCAGTATTTT	CASSLRYRGGRLDTQYF	few	TRBV5-6	TRBJ2-3	TRBD2
TGTGCCAGTTGGACTAGCGGGAGTCCCTCCTACGAGCAGTACTTC	CASWTSGSPSYEQYF	few	TRBV6-5	TRBJ2-7	TRBD2
TGTGCCAGCAGCCCCGAGGGGGACAAGAGAGCCTCAGATACGCAGTATTTT	CASSPEGDKRASDTQYF	few	TRBV9	TRBJ2-3	.
TGCGCCAGCAGCTCGGGACAGGGAATGGGCTCCTACGAGCAGTACTTC	CASSSGQGMGSYEQYF	.	TRBV5-1	TRBJ2-7	TRBD1
TGCAGCGTTGCCGACAGCCCATCTACAGGCGAGCAGTACTTC	CSVADSPSTGEQYF	.	TRBV29-1	TRBJ2-7	.
TGTGCCAGCAGCTTTGGGGATTCTTCACCCCTCCACTTT	CASSFGDSSPLHF	.	TRBV7-9	TRBJ1-6	.
TGCGCCAGCAGCTTGGGTCGGGTCACTGAAGCTTTCTTT	CASSLGRVTEAFF	few	TRBV5-1	TRBJ1-1	.
TGTGCCACCGACTCTTGGGAGACGAGCTCTGGAAACACCATATATTTT	CATDSWETSSGNTIYF	.	TRBV2	TRBJ1-3	.
TGTGCCAGCAGTGGGACAGCTGCTCTTTACGAGCAGTACTTC	CASSGTAALYEQYF	.	TRBV7-9	TRBJ2-7	TRBD1
TGTGCCAGCAATGTAGCGGGGGACCAGTACCAAGAGACCCAGTACTTC	CASNVAGDQYQETQYF	.	TRBV7-9	TRBJ2-5	TRBD2
TGCAGTGCTAGAGATTATCCCCTAGCCACTGAAGCTTTCTTT	CSARDYPLATEAFF	.	TRBV20-1	TRBJ1-1	.
TGCAGCGTTGACAGTACCAAGAGGACCCAGTACTTC	CSVDSTKRTQYF	few	TRBV29-1	TRBJ2-5	.
TGTGCCAGCAGCCCCGGCCTAGTATCGCAAAATGAGCAGTTCTTC	CASSPGLVSQNEQFF	.	TRBV5-4	TRBJ2-1	.
TGTGCCAGCAGCTCCGGACAGGCCCGGGGTAATTCACCCCTCCACTTT	CASSSGQARGNSPLHF	few	TRBV5-6	TRBJ1-6	TRBD1
TGTGCCAGCAGTCCGGGACATATGTACCAAGAGACCCAGTACTTC	CASSPGHMYQETQYF	.	TRBV27	TRBJ2-5	.
TGCGCCAGCAGCCAAGTGGAGCGGGGGGGCCCAGATACGCAGTATTTT	CASSQVERGGPDTQYF	.	TRBV4-1	TRBJ2-3	TRBD2
TGTGCCAGTAGTATTAGCGGGAGGGCCAGATACGAGCAGTACTTC	CASSISGRARYEQYF	.	TRBV19	TRBJ2-7	TRBD2
TGCAGTGCTAGAGATCCGCGGGGTAGCGGGATGTACGAGCAGTACTTC	CSARDPRGSGMYEQYF	few	TRBV20-1	TRBJ2-7	TRBD2
TGCAGCGTTGAAGATTATACAGGGGTTGGCTACACCTTC	CSVEDYTGVGYTF	.	TRBV29-1	TRBJ1-2	TRBD1
TGCAGTGCTAGGTTAGGGGACCTAGCTTTCGCTTCATACGAGCAGTACTTC	CSARLGDLAFASYEQYF	.	TRBV20-1	TRBJ2-7	.
TGTGCCAGCAGCCGGTGGGACAGTCGGAGGTCACCCCTCCACTTT	CASSRWDSRRSPLHF	few	TRBV7-6	TRBJ1-6	TRBD1
TGCAGTGCTACCGGGGACAGCCCCTCCTACGAGCAGTACTTC	CSATGDSPSYEQYF	.	TRBV20-1	TRBJ2-7	TRBD1
TGTGCCAGCAGTTCCGACAGGTTTAGTACGCAGTATTTT	CASSSDRFSTQYF	.	TRBV12-3/TRBV12-4	TRBJ2-3	.
TGCGCCAGCAGCCACTCAACTCCACCACAGGGACCAGATACGCAGTATTTT	CASSHSTPPQGPDTQYF	few	TRBV4-1	TRBJ2-3	.
TGTGCCAGCAGCTCAGCCCTTTCACTGCAAGAGACCCAGTACTTC	CASSSALSLQETQYF	few	TRBV7-9	TRBJ2-5	.
TGTGCCAGCAGTTTGGGGGGCGGCAGCTATGGCTACACCTTC	CASSLGGGSYGYTF	many	TRBV12-3/TRBV12-4	TRBJ1-2	.
TGTGCCTGGACCGGGACAGCTATGTCTGAGCAGTTCTTC	CAWTGTAMSEQFF	.	TRBV30	TRBJ2-1	TRBD1
TGTGCCAGCAGTAAAACCCAAACAGGGATCACCTACGAGCAGTACTTC	CASSKTQTGITYEQYF	few	TRBV25-1	TRBJ2-7	.
TGTGCCAGCAGCGGACGACAGGGGTTCGATGGCTACACCTTC	CASSGRQGFDGYTF	.	TRBV9	TRBJ1-2	TRBD1
TGTGCCAGCAGCGGACGCCGGGACCGTGGGGACGAGCAGTACTTC	CASSGRRDRGDEQYF	few	TRBV6-2/TRBV6-3	TRBJ2-7	.
TGTGCCAGCAGTGCAGGGGTTGAGAATCAGCCCCAGCATTTT	CASSAGVENQPQHF	.	TRBV27	TRBJ1-5	.
TGTGCCAGCTCACCACAGGAGGGAGATGCCCAGTACTTC	CASSPQEGDAQYF	few	TRBV18	TRBJ2-5	.
TGTGCCACCAGCGTTGGGGGAGACTCAGGGAAAGAGACCCAGTACTTC	CATSVGGDSGKETQYF	.	TRBV24-1	TRBJ2-5	.
TGCGCCAGCAGCCAAGAACCGGTCAAGGGGGGCTTTAACTATGGCTACACCTTC	CASSQEPVKGGFNYGYTF	.	TRBV4-1	TRBJ1-2	.
TGTGCCAGCAGCCCAAGAGGGGCTGGGCGCGGGGGTTATGATACGCAGTATTTT	CASSPRGAGRGGYDTQYF	.	TRBV9	TRBJ2-3	TRBD2
TGTGCCATCAGTGATTGGGCTAGTGCCGAGCAGTACTTC	CAISDWASAEQYF	.	TRBV10-3	TRBJ2-7	.
TGTGCCAGCAGCTTAGCCCGTGGAGGGGGCACAGATACGCAGTATTTT	CASSLARGGGTDTQYF	.	TRBV7-8	TRBJ2-3	.
TGTGCCAGCAGCGACCCGCTGACCCGGGCCTCTGGGGCCAACGTCCTGACTTTC	CASSDPLTRASGANVLTF	few	TRBV9	TRBJ2-6	.
TGTGCCAGCAGCTTAATCGGGGGCCCGGTCGATGAGCAGTTCTTC	CASSLIGGPVDEQFF	few	TRBV7-3	TRBJ2-1	.
TGTGCCAGCAGTTACTCGTTGGGGGGAAATGAGCAGTTCTTC	CASSYSLGGNEQFF	.	TRBV6-6	TRBJ2-1	.